The entry below gives a single TCR beta chain sequence along with its context. These data belong to a study of T cell repertoires in MIS-A myocarditis. Germline CDR1 and CDR2: MNHEY and SMNVEV (reference sequence). The V gene end was trimmed by 8 bases and the J gene end by 7 bases; junction bases not matched to a gene: 3. This CDR3 region has 12 residues. Profiling relied on immunoSEQ multiplex PCR, and the TCRdb table lists in-frame clones only, not all of them. Of around 12,000 clones listed, roughly 80% were seen once; the top ten hold 25% to 30%. The TCR comes from a man younger than 35 with fulminant myocarditis from multisystem inflammatory syndrome in adults (MIS-A) after COVID-19. The sample was right ventricle heart tissue obtained at autopsy. The chain has TRBV27 and TRBJ1-5; TRBD1 aligns across 9 bases. The CDR3 DNA sequence: TGTGCCAGCGGACAGGGGTACCAGCCCCAGCATTTT. Protein product: CASGQGYQPQHF.